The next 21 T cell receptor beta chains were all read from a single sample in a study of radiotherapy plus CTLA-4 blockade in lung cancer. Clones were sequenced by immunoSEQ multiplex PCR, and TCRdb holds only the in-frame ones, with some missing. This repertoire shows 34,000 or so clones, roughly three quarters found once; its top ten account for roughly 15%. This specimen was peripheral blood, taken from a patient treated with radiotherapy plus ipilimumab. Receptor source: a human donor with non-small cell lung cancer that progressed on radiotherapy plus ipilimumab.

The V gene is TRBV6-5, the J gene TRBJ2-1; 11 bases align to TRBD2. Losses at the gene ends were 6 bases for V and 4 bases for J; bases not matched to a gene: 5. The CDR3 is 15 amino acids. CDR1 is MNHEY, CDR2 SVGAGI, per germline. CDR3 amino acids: CASSVGTSGYNEQFF. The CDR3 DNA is TGTGCCAGCAGCGTCGGGACTAGCGGTTACAATGAGCAGTTCTTC.

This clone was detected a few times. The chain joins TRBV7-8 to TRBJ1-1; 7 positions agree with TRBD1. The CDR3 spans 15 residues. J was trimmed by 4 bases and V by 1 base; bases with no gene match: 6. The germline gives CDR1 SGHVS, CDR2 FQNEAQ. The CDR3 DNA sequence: TGTGCCAGCAGCTTAGTGAGGACAGGAAGCACTGAAGCTTTCTTT. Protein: CASSLVRTGSTEAFF.

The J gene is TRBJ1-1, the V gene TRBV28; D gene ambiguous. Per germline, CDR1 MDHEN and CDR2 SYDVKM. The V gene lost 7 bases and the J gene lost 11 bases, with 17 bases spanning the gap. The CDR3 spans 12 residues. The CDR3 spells CASTTLGLEAFF. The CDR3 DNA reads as TGTGCCAGCACTACCCTTGGGTTAGAGGCTTTCTTT.

The CDR3: CASSIGGSYEQYF. The CDR3 DNA sequence: TGTGCCAGTAGTATAGGAGGAAGTTACGAGCAGTACTTC. The chain joins TRBV19 to TRBJ2-7; D uncertain. The germline V and J ends were trimmed by 1 base and 4 bases, with 8 bases remaining between them. Germline assignment: CDR1 LNHDA and CDR2 SQIVND (reference sequence). The CDR3 extends over 13 amino acids.

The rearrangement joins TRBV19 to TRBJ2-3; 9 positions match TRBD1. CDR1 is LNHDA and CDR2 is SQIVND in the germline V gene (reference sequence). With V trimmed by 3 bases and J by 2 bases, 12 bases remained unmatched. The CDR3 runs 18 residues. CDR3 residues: CASSIGTGSIVSTDTQYF. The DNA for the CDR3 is TGTGCCAGTAGTATCGGGACAGGGTCCATTGTTTCCACAGATACGCAGTATTTT.

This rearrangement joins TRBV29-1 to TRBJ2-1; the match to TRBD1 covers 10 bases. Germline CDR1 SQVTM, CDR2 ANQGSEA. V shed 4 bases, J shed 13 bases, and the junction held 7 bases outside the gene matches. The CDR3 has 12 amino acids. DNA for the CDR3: TGCAGCGTTGCCCAAGGACAGGGGGAACAGTTCTTC. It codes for CSVAQGQGEQFF.

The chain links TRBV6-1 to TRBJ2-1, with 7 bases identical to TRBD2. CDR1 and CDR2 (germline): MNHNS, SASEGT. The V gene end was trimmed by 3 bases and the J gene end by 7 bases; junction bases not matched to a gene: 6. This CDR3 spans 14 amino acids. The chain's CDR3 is CASSEGRVINEQFF. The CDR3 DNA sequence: TGTGCCAGCAGTGAGGGGAGGGTCATAAATGAGCAGTTCTTC.

In DNA, the CDR3 is TGTGCCAGCAGCCAAGGGAGATATGAGCAGTTCTTC. Encoded protein: CASSQGRYEQFF. The chain has TRBV14 and TRBJ2-1, with D hard to call. The CDR3 is made up of 12 amino acids. CDR1 is SGHDN and CDR2 is FVKESK in the germline V gene. V dropped 1 base and J dropped 8 bases, with 6 bases sitting between them.

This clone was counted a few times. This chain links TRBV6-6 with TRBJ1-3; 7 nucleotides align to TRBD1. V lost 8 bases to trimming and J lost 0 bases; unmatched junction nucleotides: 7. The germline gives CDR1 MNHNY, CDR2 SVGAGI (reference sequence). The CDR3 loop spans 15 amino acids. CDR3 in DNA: TGTGCCAGCGGAAACAGGGGCTCCTCTGGAAACACCATATATTTT. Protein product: CASGNRGSSGNTIYF.

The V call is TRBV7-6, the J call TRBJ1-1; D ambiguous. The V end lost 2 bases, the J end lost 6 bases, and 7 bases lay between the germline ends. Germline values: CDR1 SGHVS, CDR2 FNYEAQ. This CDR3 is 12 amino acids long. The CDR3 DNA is TGTGCCAGCAGCTTATACAATGCTGAAGCTTTCTTT. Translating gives CASSLYNAEAFF. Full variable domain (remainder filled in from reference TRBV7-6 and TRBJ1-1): GAGVSQSPRYKVTKRGQDVALRCDPISGHVSLYWYRQALGQGPEFLTYFNYEAQQDKSGLPNDRFSAERPEGSISTLTIQRTEQRDSAMYRCASSLYNAEAFFGQGTRLTVV.

As DNA, the CDR3 is TGTGCCAGCAGTTCCGTTGGCCGTTCCTACGAGCAGTACTTC. Protein product: CASSSVGRSYEQYF. This chain links TRBV28 with TRBJ2-7, with no clear D. The CDR3 runs 14 residues. Germline V lookup: CDR1 MDHEN, CDR2 SYDVKM. V lost 4 bases and J 1 base, leaving 11 bases between the germline ends.

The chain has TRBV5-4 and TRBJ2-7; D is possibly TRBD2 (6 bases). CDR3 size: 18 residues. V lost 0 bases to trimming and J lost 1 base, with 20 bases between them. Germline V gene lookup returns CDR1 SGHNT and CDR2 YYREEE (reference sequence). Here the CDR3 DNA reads TGTGCCAGCAGCTTGGTTGAGGGGAACATCGGGGGATCCTACGAGCAGTACTTC. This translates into CASSLVEGNIGGSYEQYF. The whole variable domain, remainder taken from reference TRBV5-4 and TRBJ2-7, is ETGVTQSPTHLIKTRGQQVTLRCSSQSGHNTVSWYQQALGQGPQFIFQYYREEENGRGNFPPRFSGLQFPNYSSELNVNALELDDSALYLCASSLVEGNIGGSYEQYFGPGTRLTVT.

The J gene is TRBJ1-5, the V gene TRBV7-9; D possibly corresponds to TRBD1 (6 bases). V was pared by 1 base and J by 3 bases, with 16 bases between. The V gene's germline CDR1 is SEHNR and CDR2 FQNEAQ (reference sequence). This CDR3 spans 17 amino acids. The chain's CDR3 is CASSLGLLGAFNQPQHF. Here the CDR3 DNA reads TGTGCCAGCAGCTTAGGCCTCCTGGGGGCCTTCAATCAGCCCCAGCATTTT. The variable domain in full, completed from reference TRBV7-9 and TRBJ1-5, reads DTGVSQNPRHKITKRGQNVTFRCDPISEHNRLYWYRQTLGQGPEFLTYFQNEAQLEKSRLLSDRFSAERPKGSFSTLEIQRTEQGDSAMYLCASSLGLLGAFNQPQHFGDGTRLSIL.

CDR3 bases: TGTGCCAGCATGAGCGCTAGCGGGGGGAATGAGCAGTTCTTC. It yields the protein CASMSASGGNEQFF. This chain uses TRBV6-1 with TRBJ2-1; 11 nucleotides align to TRBD2. The CDR3 is made up of 14 amino acids. Germline trimming cut 7 bases from V and 7 bases from J; bases unmatched to any gene: 6. Germline V lookup: CDR1 MNHNS, CDR2 SASEGT.

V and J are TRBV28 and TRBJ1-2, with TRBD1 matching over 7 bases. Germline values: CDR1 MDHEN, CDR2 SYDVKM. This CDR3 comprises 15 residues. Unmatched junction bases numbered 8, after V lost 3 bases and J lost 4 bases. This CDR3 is CASSFSDRPLYGYTF. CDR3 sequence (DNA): TGTGCCAGCAGTTTTTCGGACAGGCCTCTCTATGGCTACACCTTC.

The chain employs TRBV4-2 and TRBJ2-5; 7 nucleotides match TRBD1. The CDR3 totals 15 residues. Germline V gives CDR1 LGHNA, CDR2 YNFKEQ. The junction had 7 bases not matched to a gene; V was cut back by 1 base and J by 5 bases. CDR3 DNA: TGTGCCAGCAGCCAAGCCGCCGGACAGGCGGAGACCCAGTACTTC. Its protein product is CASSQAAGQAETQYF.

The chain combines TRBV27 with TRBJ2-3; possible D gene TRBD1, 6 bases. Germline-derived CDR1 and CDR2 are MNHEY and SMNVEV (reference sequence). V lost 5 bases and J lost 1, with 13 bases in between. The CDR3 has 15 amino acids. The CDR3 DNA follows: TGTGCCAGCAGTCCCAGACAGGTCCGCACAGATACGCAGTATTTT. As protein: CASSPRQVRTDTQYF.

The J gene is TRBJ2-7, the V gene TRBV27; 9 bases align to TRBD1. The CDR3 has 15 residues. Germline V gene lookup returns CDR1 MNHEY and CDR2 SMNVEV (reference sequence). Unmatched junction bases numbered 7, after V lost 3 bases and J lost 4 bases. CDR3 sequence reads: CASSFPGTGLYEQYF. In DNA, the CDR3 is TGTGCCAGCAGTTTCCCCGGGACAGGGCTGTACGAGCAGTACTTC.

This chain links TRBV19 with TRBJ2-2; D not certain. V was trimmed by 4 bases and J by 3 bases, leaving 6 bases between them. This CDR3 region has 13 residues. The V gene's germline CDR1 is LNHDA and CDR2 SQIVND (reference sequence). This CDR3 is CASSTHYTGELFF. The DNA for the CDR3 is TGTGCCAGTAGTACACATTACACCGGGGAGCTGTTTTTT.

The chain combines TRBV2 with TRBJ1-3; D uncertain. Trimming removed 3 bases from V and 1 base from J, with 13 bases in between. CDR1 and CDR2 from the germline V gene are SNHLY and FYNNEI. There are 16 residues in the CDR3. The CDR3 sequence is CASSEAAARSGNTIYF. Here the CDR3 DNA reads TGTGCCAGCAGTGAGGCGGCAGCTCGTTCTGGAAACACCATATATTTT.

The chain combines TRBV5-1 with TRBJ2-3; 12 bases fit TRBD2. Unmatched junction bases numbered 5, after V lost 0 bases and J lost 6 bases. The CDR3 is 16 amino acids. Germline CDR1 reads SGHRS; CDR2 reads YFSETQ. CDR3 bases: TGCGCCAGCAGCTTGGGAGGACTAGCGGGGACCGATACGCAGTATTTT. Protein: CASSLGGLAGTDTQYF. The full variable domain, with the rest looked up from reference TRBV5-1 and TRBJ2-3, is KAGVTQTPRYLIKTRGQQVTLSCSPISGHRSVSWYQQTPGQGLQFLFEYFSETQRNKGNFPGRFSGRQFSNSRSEMNVSTLELGDSALYLCASSLGGLAGTDTQYFGPGTRLTVL.